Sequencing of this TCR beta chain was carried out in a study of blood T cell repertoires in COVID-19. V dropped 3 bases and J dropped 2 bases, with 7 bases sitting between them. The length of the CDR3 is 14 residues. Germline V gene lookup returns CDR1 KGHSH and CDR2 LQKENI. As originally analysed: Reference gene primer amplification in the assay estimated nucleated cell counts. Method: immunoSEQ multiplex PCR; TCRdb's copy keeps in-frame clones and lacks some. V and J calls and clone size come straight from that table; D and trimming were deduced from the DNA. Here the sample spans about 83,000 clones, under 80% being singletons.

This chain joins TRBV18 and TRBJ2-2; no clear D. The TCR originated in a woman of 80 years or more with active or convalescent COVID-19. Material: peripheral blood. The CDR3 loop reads CASSPGPNTGELFF. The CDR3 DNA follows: TGTGCCAGCTCACCTGGGCCCAACACCGGGGAGCTGTTTTTT.